This T cell receptor beta chain was captured in a study of T cell responses to AZD1222 COVID-19 vaccine. General study results and limits: Seropositivity was recorded at baseline in only a handful of AZD1222 recipients. CD4 TCRs associated with vaccination spanned spike, dominating at 160-218 and 743-854. When two AZD1222 doses had been given, Spike-specific TCR breadth and depth rose. The donor cohort was predominantly white British with a female majority, and clonal diversity may have been underestimated.

Sequencing used immunoSEQ multiplex PCR; TCRdb keeps in-frame clones, though not all of them. Of around 140,000 clones listed, approximately 85% are singletons. In germline, CDR1 is KGHDR, CDR2 SFDVKD. V lost 5 bases to trimming and J lost 0 bases, with 19 bases between them. The CDR3 consists of 18 residues. A word on this clone: Its antigen is unidentified.

The V gene is TRBV24-1, the J gene TRBJ1-5, with no clear D. Sequenced here: peripheral blood, sampled 28 days after the second dose of the MenACWY control vaccine. This TCR was sampled from an adult who received the MenACWY meningococcal vaccine as a control. The CDR3: CATSVAMGSGNSNQPQHF. For the CDR3, the DNA is TGTGCCACCAGTGTAGCTATGGGATCGGGGAATAGCAATCAGCCCCAGCATTTT.